The 18 T cell receptor beta chains listed next were all sequenced from one sample in a study of OX40 agonist ivuxolimab in advanced cancers. Measured with immunoSEQ multiplex PCR; TCRdb has only the in-frame clones, and not every one. Here the sample spans some 94,000 clones, approximately 94% being singletons. The starting material was CD4+ or CD8+ T cells sorted from blood, obtained in a trial of the OX40 agonist ivuxolimab. These receptors were obtained from an adult with an advanced solid tumor such as melanoma, head and neck, liver or kidney cancer.

Comment on this clone: The CDR3 does not close with the conserved phenylalanine or tryptophan, likely indicating a read error. No DNA is shown, since the ends of the CDR3 on it are uncertain; the CDR3 is the one TCRdb lists. This chain joins TRBV21-1 and TRBJ1-5; the D call TRBD1 from the table was never checked on the DNA. TRBV21-1 corresponds to a pseudogene. Inclusive of both ends, the CDR3 amounts to 11 amino acids. The CDR3 loop is CASSHRDRGGL.

The gene calls are TRBV7-6 and TRBJ1-1; TRBD1 matches 10 bases. The germline gives CDR1 SGHVS, CDR2 FNYEAQ. V was clipped by 5 bases and J by 1 base; unmatched bases: 13. CDR3 length: 18 amino acids. The CDR3 DNA is TGTGCCAGCAGCCAGGGGACAGGGGATTGGTACGGGAACACTGAAGCTTTCTTT. As protein: CASSQGTGDWYGNTEAFF.

V gene TRBV7-3 combines with J gene TRBJ2-3; D not certain. Germline CDR1 reads SGHTA; CDR2 reads FQGTGA. The V and J ends lost 3 bases and 5 bases respectively, with 12 bases between them. The CDR3 spans 14 residues. The CDR3 nucleotides are TGTGCCAGCAGCTTCAAACTTCCGGGAGATACGCAGTATTTT. Protein product: CASSFKLPGDTQYF.

The CDR3 DNA sequence: TGTGCCGCTGTTGGGAGCTCTGGAAACACCATATATTTT. Amino acids: CAAVGSSGNTIYF. The gene calls are TRBV25-1 and TRBJ1-3; the D is unclear. The germline CDR1 and CDR2 sequences are MGHDK and SYGVNS. The V end lost 11 bases, the J end lost 0 bases, and 11 bases lay between the germline ends. This CDR3 has 13 amino acids.

The rearrangement joins TRBV30 to TRBJ2-3; 9 bases are shared with TRBD2. This CDR3 region has 15 residues. J lost 3 bases, V lost 1 base, and 5 bases had no gene match. CDR1 is GTSNPN and CDR2 is SVGIG in the germline V gene (reference sequence). The CDR3: CAWSAGSGGTDTQYF. The DNA of the CDR3 is TGTGCCTGGAGTGCTGGAAGCGGGGGGACAGATACGCAGTATTTT.

The chain links TRBV27 to TRBJ1-1; 9 bases agree with TRBD1. CDR1 is MNHEY and CDR2 is SMNVEV in the germline V gene (reference sequence). The CDR3 has 15 amino acids. J lost 5 bases, V lost 6 bases, and 10 bases had no gene match. This CDR3 is CASSIGDRGITEAFF. DNA for the CDR3: TGTGCCAGCAGCATAGGCGACAGGGGGATTACTGAAGCTTTCTTT.

The rearrangement links TRBV29-1 to TRBJ2-3; D might be TRBD1 (5 bases). From germline, CDR1 is SQVTM and CDR2 ANQGSEA. The V end was cut by 4 bases, the J end by 3 bases, with 11 bases between. The CDR3 runs 13 residues. The CDR3 region is CSVAETATDTQYF. The CDR3 bases are TGCAGCGTTGCCGAGACAGCAACAGATACGCAGTATTTT.

This chain joins TRBV14 and TRBJ2-1; D may be TRBD2 (6 bases). Trimming removed 2 bases at V and 6 bases at J, with 11 bases between. Germline assignment: CDR1 SGHDN and CDR2 FVKESK. The CDR3 extends over 14 amino acids. The CDR3 here is CASSQLGLSNEQFF. CDR3 DNA: TGTGCCAGCAGCCAATTGGGACTGAGCAATGAGCAGTTCTTC.

The chain carries TRBV9 and TRBJ1-6; a possible D gene is TRBD1 (5 bases). The V gene's germline CDR1 is SGDLS and CDR2 YYNGEE. The V end lost 7 bases, the J end lost 0 bases, and 17 bases lay between the germline ends. The CDR3 contains 17 residues. The CDR3 protein is CASAAQGSISYNSPLHF. The CDR3 nucleotides read TGTGCCAGCGCAGCCCAGGGAAGTATCTCCTATAATTCACCCCTCCACTTT.

The V gene is TRBV19, the J gene TRBJ2-5, with D tentatively TRBD2 (6 bases). The ends were cut back, 4 bases at V and 3 bases at J, with 15 bases in the middle. The V gene's germline CDR1 is LNHDA and CDR2 SQIVND (reference sequence). The CDR3 consists of 15 residues. CDR3 residues: CASSTPGTSKETQYF. DNA for the CDR3: TGTGCCAGTAGTACCCCCGGGACTTCGAAAGAGACCCAGTACTTC.

This sequence joins TRBV28 and TRBJ2-2; D is undetermined. The V end lost 5 bases, the J end lost 2 bases, and 3 bases lay between the germline ends. The germline CDR1 and CDR2 sequences are MDHEN and SYDVKM. This CDR3 contains 12 residues. The CDR3 reads CASSKNTGELFF. The CDR3 coding sequence is TGTGCCAGCAGTAAAAACACCGGGGAGCTGTTTTTT.

The rearrangement joins TRBV5-3 to TRBJ1-1; 7 bases are shared with TRBD1. TRBV5-3 is filed as an ORF, its function uncertain. This CDR3 spans 14 amino acids. J was trimmed by 4 bases and V by 2 bases; bases with no gene match: 5. Written as DNA, the CDR3 is TGTGCCAGAAGCTTCATCCCAGGGGGCACTGAAGCTTTCTTT. It translates to CARSFIPGGTEAFF.

The rearrangement joins TRBV6-5 to TRBJ2-7; TRBD2 aligns across 7 bases. The V gene end was trimmed by 5 bases and the J gene end by 5 bases; junction bases not matched to a gene: 9. The germline gives CDR1 MNHEY, CDR2 SVGAGI. This CDR3 has 14 residues. The CDR3 spells CASSPGGLVDEQYF. CDR3 bases: TGTGCCAGCAGTCCGGGAGGACTAGTCGACGAGCAGTACTTC.

This clone was seen a single time. The chain combines TRBV28 with TRBJ1-2; weak D call: TRBD1 (5 bases). The CDR3 loop spans 15 amino acids. Germline loops: CDR1 MDHEN, CDR2 SYDVKM. Trimming shortened V by 4 bases and J by 0 bases, and 12 bases separated the two germline ends. The CDR3 spells CASSYSREANYGYTF. In DNA, the CDR3 is TGTGCCAGCAGTTACTCCAGGGAAGCTAACTATGGCTACACCTTC.

V and J are TRBV6-5 and TRBJ2-5, with D tentatively TRBD2 (6 bases). With 2 bases removed from V and 5 bases from J, the gap between germline ends came to 12 bases. Germline values: CDR1 MNHEY, CDR2 SVGAGI. The CDR3 sequence is 14 residues long. CDR3 DNA: TGTGCCAGCAGTTACCCGGCGGGAATGGAGACCCAGTACTTC. It translates to CASSYPAGMETQYF.

This chain uses TRBV15 with TRBJ1-5; D possibly corresponds to TRBD1 (5 bases). This CDR3 region has 18 residues. CDR1 and CDR2 (germline): LNHNV, YYDKDF (reference sequence). Trimming cost V 3 bases and J 4 bases, with 22 bases left between them. The chain's CDR3 is CATSSGERVSDSNQPQHF. The CDR3, as DNA: TGTGCCACCAGCAGTGGTGAAAGGGTTTCTGACAGTAATCAGCCCCAGCATTTT.

The V call is TRBV6-5, the J call TRBJ2-7; unclear D gene. The CDR3 runs to 11 residues. Trimming stripped 3 bases from V and 4 bases from J, with 4 bases between. CDR1 is MNHEY and CDR2 is SVGAGI in the germline V gene. As DNA, the CDR3 is TGTGCCAGCAGTTATAATTACGAGCAGTACTTC. This gives the protein CASSYNYEQYF.

The gene calls are TRBV7-9 and TRBJ2-1; no firm D call. The length of the CDR3 is 14 residues. CDR1 and CDR2 (germline): SEHNR, FQNEAQ (reference sequence). Trimming shortened V by 5 bases and J by 5 bases, and 13 bases separated the two germline ends. The CDR3 sequence is CASSPSGLNNEQFF. CDR3 nucleotide sequence: TGTGCCAGCAGCCCCTCCGGGCTAAACAATGAGCAGTTCTTC.